The sequence of this T cell receptor (beta chain) was determined in a study of Ad26.COV2.S vaccination and SARS-CoV-2 variants. About the study: By the intramuscular route, Ad26.COV2.S was given once, or twice 56 days apart.

The table came from immunoSEQ multiplex PCR; TCRdb's copy has only in-frame clones and leaves some out. The sample has under 600,000 clones, 80% to 90% seen once. Treatment described: about 20 received Ad26.COV2.S at low or high dose, single or two shots; a few received placebo; per-sample allocation not given. Collection of samples fell on day 63 after the first vaccine or placebo injection. At a Boston site, the person donating was an adult of 18-55 years. Built on an Ad26 vector, the vaccine expressed Wuhan-strain SARS-CoV-2 spike. The sample consisted of peripheral blood, taken in a trial of Ad26.COV2.S vaccine versus placebo. The receptor comes from a person between 18 and 60 years old who received the Ad26.COV2.S COVID-19 vaccine or a placebo.

CDR3 protein: CASSLGGPLGYTF. The CDR3 DNA is TGTGCCAGCAGCTTAGGGGGGCCTTTGGGCTACACCTTC. The J gene is TRBJ1-2, the V gene TRBV7-2; D may be TRBD1 (6 bases). Germline lookup yields CDR1 SGHTA and CDR2 FQGNSA. The CDR3 contains 13 residues. The germline V and J ends were trimmed by 1 base and 8 bases, with 11 bases remaining between them.